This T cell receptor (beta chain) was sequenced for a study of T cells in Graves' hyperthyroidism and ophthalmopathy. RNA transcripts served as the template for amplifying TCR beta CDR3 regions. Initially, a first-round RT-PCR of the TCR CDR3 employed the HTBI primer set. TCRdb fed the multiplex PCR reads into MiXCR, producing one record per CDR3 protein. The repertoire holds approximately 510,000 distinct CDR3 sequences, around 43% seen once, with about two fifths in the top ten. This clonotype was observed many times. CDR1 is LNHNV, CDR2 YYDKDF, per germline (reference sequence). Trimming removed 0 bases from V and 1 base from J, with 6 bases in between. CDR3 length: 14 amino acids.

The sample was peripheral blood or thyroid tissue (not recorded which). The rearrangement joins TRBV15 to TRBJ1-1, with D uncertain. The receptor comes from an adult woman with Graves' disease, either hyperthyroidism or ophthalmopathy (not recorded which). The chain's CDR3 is CATSREVQNTEAFF. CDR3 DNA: TGTGCCACCAGCAGAGAGGTTCAGAACACTGAAGCTTTCTTT.